This T cell receptor (beta chain) was sequenced during a study of T cells in Graves' hyperthyroidism and ophthalmopathy. Patients aged 18 to 65 had newly diagnosed hyperthyroidism that had lasted under 2 months. Those patients with uncontrolled infection, other autoimmune disease, pregnancy or lactation were excluded. Study-wide findings and caveats: Most clonotypes expanded in thyroid above 0.001 were likewise present in blood.

In this sample, this clonotype turned up a few times. What it binds is unknown. The germline gives CDR1 SQVTM, CDR2 ANQGSEA. The J segment lost 4 bases and the V segment lost 6 bases, leaving 9 bases of the junction unmatched. CDR3 length: 14 amino acids. Amplification yielded TCR beta CDR3 regions, with RNA transcripts as the source. The HTBI primer set drove a first-round RT-PCR of the TCR CDR3. TCRdb ran MiXCR on the multiplex PCR reads and lists one entry per CDR3 protein. This repertoire shows a few hundred thousand distinct CDR3 sequences, 14% found once; its top ten account for less than 6%. V gene TRBV29-1 combines with J gene TRBJ2-3; the match to TRBD1 covers 8 bases. The clonotype comes from a woman in her 30s with Graves' hyperthyroidism that later progressed to Graves' ophthalmopathy. The sample consisted of blood. CDR3 DNA sequence: TGCAGCGTCCGGACAGGGATTAGGGCAGATACGCAGTATTTT. Its protein product is CSVRTGIRADTQYF.